These 25 T cell receptor beta chains were all obtained from the same sample, sequenced in a study of Ad26.COV2.S vaccination and SARS-CoV-2 variants (dated by TCRdb to the early 2020s). This sample's treatment or condition label indicates: 19 received Ad26.COV2.S at low or high dose, single or two shots; about 5 received placebo; per-sample allocation not given. Repertoires of vaccine and placebo recipients were sequenced from samples collected on day 63 after the first injection. Library method: the immunoSEQ multiplex PCR assay. Imported from immuneACCESS, the table was reduced by TCRdb to in-frame sequences with V and J called. These copies leave out some clones; in studies compared against another copy, an unresolved V gene accounts for under half, and the cause of the remainder is not known. Recorded for this sample are 400,000 to 450,000 clones; 80% to 95% of them occurred a single time. The ten top clones hold 9.5% to 15% of the sample.

Material: peripheral blood, obtained in a trial of Ad26.COV2.S vaccine versus placebo. Receptors were obtained from a person between 18 and 59 years old who received the Ad26.COV2.S COVID-19 vaccine or a placebo.

V usage is TRBV29-1 and J usage is TRBJ2-1, with unresolved D. The CDR3 consists of 10 residues. Germline V gene lookup returns CDR1 SQVTM and CDR2 ANQGSEA. Trimming took off 0 bases at V and 6 bases at J, with 0 bases between the two ends. The CDR3 region is CSVEDNEQFF. In DNA, the CDR3 is TGCAGCGTTGAAGACAATGAGCAGTTCTTC.

This clone is a singleton in its sample. This chain uses TRBV9 with TRBJ1-3; no clear D. The CDR3 sequence is 16 residues long. V was pared by 0 bases and J by 4 bases, with 14 bases between. CDR1 SGDLS and CDR2 YYNGEE come from the germline V gene. CDR3 in DNA: TGTGCCAGCAGCGTAGGTTCGGGTTTAATGGGAAACACCATATATTTT. Translating gives CASSVGSGLMGNTIYF.

This clone came up once. The chain is built from TRBV19 and TRBJ1-6; no clear D. In germline, CDR1 is LNHDA, CDR2 SQIVND (reference sequence). V lost 1 base and J 8 bases, leaving 12 bases between the germline ends. The CDR3 sequence is 15 residues long. CDR3 DNA: TGTGCCAGTAGTATAGCCCCCGTCTCGGATTCACCCCTCCACTTT. Protein: CASSIAPVSDSPLHF.

The CDR3 DNA is TGTGCCAGCAGTTCTACGCGGGACCGCACAGATACGCAGTATTTT. The encoded protein is CASSSTRDRTDTQYF. The V gene is TRBV6-2 or TRBV6-3, the J gene TRBJ2-3, with a tentative D call TRBD2 (6 bases). V dropped 4 bases and J dropped 1 base, with 12 bases sitting between them. CDR1 MNHEY and CDR2 SVGEGT come from the germline V gene. The CDR3 spans 15 residues.

The CDR3 DNA follows: TGTGCCTGGAGTCCTCTTACGGGGCCCCGAGAGACCCAGTACTTC. Its translation is CAWSPLTGPRETQYF. The rearrangement uses TRBV30 and TRBJ2-5, with D perhaps given as TRBD1 or TRBD2 (5 bases each). Deletions cut 2 bases from V and 4 bases from J, with 17 bases between. CDR1 GTSNPN and CDR2 SVGIG come from the germline V gene (reference sequence). The CDR3 is 15 residues long.

J is TRBJ2-1 and V is TRBV28; TRBD2 matches 7 bases. CDR1 and CDR2 from the germline V gene are MDHEN and SYDVKM. Losses at the gene ends were 3 bases for V and 1 base for J; bases not matched to a gene: 9. CDR3 length: 17 amino acids. CDR3 in DNA: TGTGCCAGCAGTTTTTTCGGGAGGAAGGGGTCCTACAATGAGCAGTTCTTC. It codes for CASSFFGRKGSYNEQFF.

In its sample, this clone was seen once. This chain joins TRBV6-5 and TRBJ1-5; D is ambiguous. The ends were cut back, 2 bases at V and 5 bases at J, with 7 bases in the middle. CDR1 and CDR2 (germline): MNHEY, SVGAGI. The length of the CDR3 is 13 residues. CDR3 protein: CASSYGNDQPQHF. CDR3 coding DNA: TGTGCCAGCAGTTACGGGAATGATCAGCCCCAGCATTTT.

This chain joins TRBV7-2 and TRBJ2-6; no clear D. V was clipped by 4 bases and J by 4 bases, with 11 bases between them. The CDR3 runs to 15 residues. CDR1 and CDR2 (germline): SGHTA, FQGNSA. DNA for the CDR3: TGTGCCAGCAGCTCGCCCACCATGGGGGCCAACGTCCTGACTTTC. It encodes CASSSPTMGANVLTF.

This chain joins TRBV28 and TRBJ1-2; 10 nucleotides match TRBD1. The CDR3 has 16 amino acids. The trim removed 6 bases at V and 1 base at J, leaving 8 bases unmatched. Looked up from germline, CDR1 is MDHEN and CDR2 is SYDVKM. CDR3 protein: CASSLGGTGDNYGYTF. The DNA of the CDR3 is TGTGCCAGCAGCCTAGGGGGGACAGGGGATAACTATGGCTACACCTTC.

The chain uses TRBV7-2 and TRBJ2-7, with 9 bases fitting TRBD1. Per the germline V gene, CDR1 is SGHTA and CDR2 is FQGNSA. The CDR3 runs 18 residues. The J segment lost 2 bases and the V segment lost 1 base, leaving 12 bases of the junction unmatched. The CDR3 reads CASSLGRPTGQGAYEQYF. The DNA for the CDR3 is TGTGCCAGCAGCTTAGGCCGCCCAACGGGACAGGGAGCCTACGAGCAGTACTTC.

The V call is TRBV19, the J call TRBJ2-7; tentatively, D is TRBD2 (5 bases). The CDR3 spans 12 residues. From germline, CDR1 is LNHDA and CDR2 SQIVND (reference sequence). Trimming removed 5 bases from V and 3 bases from J, with 8 bases in between. CDR3 in DNA: TGTGCCAGTAGTCCCGAGGGCTACGAGCAGTACTTC. Amino acid sequence: CASSPEGYEQYF.

The CDR3 spells CASSLTAYYEQYF. The CDR3 bases are TGTGCCAGCAGTTTAACAGCTTACTACGAGCAGTACTTC. The chain links TRBV27 to TRBJ2-7; D not resolved. CDR1 is MNHEY, CDR2 SMNVEV, per germline (reference sequence). The CDR3 covers 13 residues. Trimming removed 2 bases at V and 3 bases at J, with 8 bases between.

The chain has TRBV7-2 and TRBJ2-7, with 10 nucleotides matching TRBD1. Germline V CDR1 and CDR2: SGHTA, FQGNSA. V shed 7 bases, J shed 6 bases, and the junction held 9 bases outside the gene matches. The CDR3 extends over 14 amino acids. This chain's CDR3 is CASTSPGQGREQYF. CDR3 nucleotides: TGTGCCAGCACTTCACCGGGACAGGGGCGCGAGCAGTACTTC.

This clone was seen once. The chain combines TRBV7-6 with TRBJ1-1; D is perhaps TRBD1 (5 bases). V was clipped by 3 bases and J by 3 bases, with 17 bases between them. The CDR3 totals 16 residues. Germline values: CDR1 SGHVS, CDR2 FNYEAQ. CDR3 residues: CASSLDIQGTDTEAFF. The CDR3 region has the DNA TGTGCCAGCAGCTTGGATATCCAGGGTACTGACACTGAAGCTTTCTTT.

The rearrangement links TRBV6-5 to TRBJ2-1, with D perhaps matching TRBD1 (6 bases). CDR1 is MNHEY and CDR2 is SVGAGI in the germline V gene. The CDR3 covers 14 residues. V was shortened by 4 bases and J by 7 bases, with 14 bases between the two germline ends. The CDR3 DNA reads as TGTGCCAGCAGTTTGCGGACAGTCCCAAATGAGCAGTTCTTC. Its translation: CASSLRTVPNEQFF.

The rearrangement joins TRBV4-1 to TRBJ1-4; 7 bases line up with TRBD1. The CDR3 covers 15 residues. J was trimmed by 7 bases and V by 3 bases; bases with no gene match: 8. Germline lookup yields CDR1 MGHRA and CDR2 YSYEKL. DNA of the CDR3: TGCGCCAGCAGCCACCTCGACAGGGAGGCTGAAAAACTGTTTTTT. Translated, it gives CASSHLDREAEKLFF.

The chain has TRBV4-3 and TRBJ1-1; D is undetermined. The CDR3 runs to 13 residues. Per the germline V gene, CDR1 is LGHNA and CDR2 is YSLEER. Deletions cut 1 base from V and 11 bases from J, with 14 bases between. CDR3 region: CASSQVRKRIAFF. The CDR3 DNA reads as TGCGCCAGCAGCCAAGTAAGGAAAAGAATCGCTTTCTTT.

This chain links TRBV7-2 with TRBJ2-1; D may be TRBD1 (6 bases). Trimming stripped 2 bases from V and 7 bases from J, with 9 bases between. CDR1 and CDR2 (germline): SGHTA, FQGNSA. CDR3 length: 13 amino acids. The CDR3 spells CASSLYRANEQFF. In nucleotides, the CDR3 is TGTGCCAGCAGCTTATACAGGGCAAATGAGCAGTTCTTC.

The chain has TRBV6-2 or TRBV6-3 and TRBJ2-7; 7 bases align to TRBD2. The CDR3 spans 14 residues. Germline V gives CDR1 MNHEY, CDR2 SVGEGT. V lost 4 bases to trimming and J lost 0 bases; unmatched junction nucleotides: 3. CDR3 protein: CASSSGDYSYEQYF. CDR3 nucleotides: TGTGCCAGCAGTTCTGGGGACTACTCCTACGAGCAGTACTTC.

The V call is TRBV5-1, the J call TRBJ1-4; no firm D call. From germline, CDR1 is SGHRS and CDR2 YFSETQ. The V end was cut by 5 bases, the J end by 4 bases, with 15 bases between. The CDR3 totals 15 residues. Written as DNA, the CDR3 is TGCGCCAGCAGGCCTTTGAGTGCCATTAATGAAAAACTGTTTTTT. Amino acid sequence: CASRPLSAINEKLFF.

The CDR3 is CASTTGNEKLFF. The CDR3 DNA sequence: TGTGCCAGCACCACAGGGAATGAAAAACTGTTTTTT. This sequence joins TRBV27 and TRBJ1-4, with D possibly matching TRBD1 (6 bases). Germline CDR1 and CDR2: MNHEY and SMNVEV (reference sequence). The V gene lost 7 bases and the J gene lost 5 bases, with 8 bases spanning the gap. The CDR3 runs to 12 residues. Complete variable domain (other parts from reference TRBV27 and TRBJ1-4): EAQVTQNPRYLITVTGKKLTVTCSQNMNHEYMSWYRQDPGLGLRQIYYSMNVEVTDKGDVPEGYKVSRKEKRNFPLILESPSPNQTSLYFCASTTGNEKLFFGSGTQLSVL.

The chain joins TRBV7-9 to TRBJ1-2, with unresolved D. V was clipped by 1 base and J by 6 bases, with 6 bases between them. The germline gives CDR1 SEHNR, CDR2 FQNEAQ (reference sequence). The CDR3 totals 12 residues. CDR3 coding DNA: TGTGCCAGCAGCTTAGTTGGGGATGGCTACACCTTC. Protein: CASSLVGDGYTF.

Turning to this clone: Additional DNA sequences in this sample encode the identical CDR3. CDR3 sequence: CASSPGQQETQYF. CDR3 nucleotides: TGTGCCAGCTCACCGGGGCAACAAGAGACCCAGTACTTC. This chain links TRBV18 with TRBJ2-5; D is possibly TRBD1 (5 bases). The CDR3 is made up of 13 amino acids. V was clipped by 3 bases and J by 2 bases, with 7 bases between them. Germline lookup yields CDR1 KGHSH and CDR2 LQKENI.

V gene TRBV27 combines with J gene TRBJ2-7, with 7 bases that match TRBD2. The trim removed 3 bases at V and 2 bases at J, leaving 4 bases unmatched. This CDR3 is built from 14 residues. In germline, CDR1 is MNHEY, CDR2 SMNVEV (reference sequence). CDR3 nucleotides: TGTGCCAGCAGTTTGGGGCTAGCGGCCTACGAGCAGTACTTC. Translating it yields CASSLGLAAYEQYF.

This chain links TRBV18 with TRBJ1-2; 7 bases map to TRBD1. CDR1 and CDR2 from the germline V gene are KGHSH and LQKENI. The CDR3 covers 17 residues. V lost 3 bases and J lost 2; bases outside the gene matches: 12. DNA of the CDR3: TGTGCCAGCTCACCTAATTCAGTGACAGGGACCAACTATGGCTACACCTTC. Its protein is CASSPNSVTGTNYGYTF.